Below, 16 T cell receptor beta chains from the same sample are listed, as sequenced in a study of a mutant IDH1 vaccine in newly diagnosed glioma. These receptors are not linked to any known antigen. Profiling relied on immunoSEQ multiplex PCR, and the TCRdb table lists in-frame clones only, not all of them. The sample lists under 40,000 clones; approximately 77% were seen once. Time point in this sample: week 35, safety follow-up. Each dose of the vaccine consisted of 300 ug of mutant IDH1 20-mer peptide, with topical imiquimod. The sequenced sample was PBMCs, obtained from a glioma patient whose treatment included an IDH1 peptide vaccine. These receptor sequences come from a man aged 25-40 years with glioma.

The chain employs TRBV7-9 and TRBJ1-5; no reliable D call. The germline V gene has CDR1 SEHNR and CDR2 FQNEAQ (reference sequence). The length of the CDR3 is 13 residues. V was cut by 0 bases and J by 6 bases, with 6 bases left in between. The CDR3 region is CASSLAVSQPQHF. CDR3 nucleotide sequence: TGTGCCAGCAGCTTAGCCGTAAGTCAGCCCCAGCATTTT.

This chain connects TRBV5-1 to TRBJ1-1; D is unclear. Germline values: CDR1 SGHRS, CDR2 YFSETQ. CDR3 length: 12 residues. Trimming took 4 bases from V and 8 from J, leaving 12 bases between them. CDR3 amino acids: CASSGMGLEAFF. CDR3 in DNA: TGCGCCAGCAGCGGTATGGGCTTAGAAGCTTTCTTT.

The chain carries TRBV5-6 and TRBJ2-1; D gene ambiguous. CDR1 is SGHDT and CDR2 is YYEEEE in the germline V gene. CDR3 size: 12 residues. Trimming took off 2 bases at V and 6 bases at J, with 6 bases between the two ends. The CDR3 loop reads CASSLLANEQFF. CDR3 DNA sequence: TGTGCCAGCAGCTTATTGGCCAATGAGCAGTTCTTC. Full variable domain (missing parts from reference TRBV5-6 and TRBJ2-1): DAGVTQSPTHLIKTRGQQVTLRCSPKSGHDTVSWYQQALGQGPQFIFQYYEEEERQRGNFPDRFSGHQFPNYSSELNVNALLLGDSALYLCASSLLANEQFFGPGTRLTVL.

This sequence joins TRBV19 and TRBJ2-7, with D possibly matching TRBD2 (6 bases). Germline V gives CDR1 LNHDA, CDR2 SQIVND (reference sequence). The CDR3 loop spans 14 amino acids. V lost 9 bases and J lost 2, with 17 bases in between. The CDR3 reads CASRGGPQTYEQYF. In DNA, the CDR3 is TGTGCCAGCCGGGGAGGACCCCAAACCTACGAGCAGTACTTC.

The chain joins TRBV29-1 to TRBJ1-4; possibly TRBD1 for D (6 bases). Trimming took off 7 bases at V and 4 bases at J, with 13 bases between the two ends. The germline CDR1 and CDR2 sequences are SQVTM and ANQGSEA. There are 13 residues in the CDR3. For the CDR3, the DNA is TGCAGCGGGGTGGACAGCCGTAATGAAAAACTGTTTTTT. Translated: CSGVDSRNEKLFF.

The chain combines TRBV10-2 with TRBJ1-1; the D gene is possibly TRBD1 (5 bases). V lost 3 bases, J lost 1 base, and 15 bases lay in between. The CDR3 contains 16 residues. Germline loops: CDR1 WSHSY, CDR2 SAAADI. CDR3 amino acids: CASSDVGQGRNTEAFF. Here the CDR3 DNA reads TGCGCCAGCAGTGATGTAGGGCAGGGTAGGAACACTGAAGCTTTCTTT.

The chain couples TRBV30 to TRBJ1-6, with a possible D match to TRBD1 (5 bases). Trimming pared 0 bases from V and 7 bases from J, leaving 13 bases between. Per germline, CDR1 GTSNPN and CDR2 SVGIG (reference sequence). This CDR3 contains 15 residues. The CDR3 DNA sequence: TGTGCCTGGAGTGTTTTGGGGACCGCGAATTCACCCCTCCACTTT. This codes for CAWSVLGTANSPLHF.

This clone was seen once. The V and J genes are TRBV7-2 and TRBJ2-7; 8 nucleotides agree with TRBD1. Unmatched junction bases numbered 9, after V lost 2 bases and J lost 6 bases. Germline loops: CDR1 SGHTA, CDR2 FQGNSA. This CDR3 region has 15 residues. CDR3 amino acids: CASSLRRTGSPEQYF. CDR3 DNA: TGTGCCAGCAGCTTAAGGCGGACAGGGAGTCCCGAGCAGTACTTC.

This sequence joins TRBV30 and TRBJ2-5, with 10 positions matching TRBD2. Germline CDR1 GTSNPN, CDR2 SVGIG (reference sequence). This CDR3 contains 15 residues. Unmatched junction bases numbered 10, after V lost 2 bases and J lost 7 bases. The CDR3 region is CAWSPPGLARGTQYF. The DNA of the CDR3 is TGTGCCTGGAGTCCGCCGGGACTAGCGAGGGGGACCCAGTACTTC.

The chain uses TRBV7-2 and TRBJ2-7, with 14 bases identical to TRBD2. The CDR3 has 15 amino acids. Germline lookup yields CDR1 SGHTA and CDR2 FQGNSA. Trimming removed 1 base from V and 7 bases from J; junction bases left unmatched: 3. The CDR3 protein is CASSLEGTSGREQYF. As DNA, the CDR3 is TGTGCCAGCAGCTTAGAAGGGACTAGCGGGAGAGAGCAGTACTTC.

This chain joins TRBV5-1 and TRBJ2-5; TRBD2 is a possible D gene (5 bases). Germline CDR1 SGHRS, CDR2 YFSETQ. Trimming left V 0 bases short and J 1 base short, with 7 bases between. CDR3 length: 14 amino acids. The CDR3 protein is CASSLGGSQETQYF. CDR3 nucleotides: TGCGCCAGCAGCTTGGGAGGGTCCCAAGAGACCCAGTACTTC. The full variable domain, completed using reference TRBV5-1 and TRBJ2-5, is KAGVTQTPRYLIKTRGQQVTLSCSPISGHRSVSWYQQTPGQGLQFLFEYFSETQRNKGNFPGRFSGRQFSNSRSEMNVSTLELGDSALYLCASSLGGSQETQYFGPGTRLLVL.

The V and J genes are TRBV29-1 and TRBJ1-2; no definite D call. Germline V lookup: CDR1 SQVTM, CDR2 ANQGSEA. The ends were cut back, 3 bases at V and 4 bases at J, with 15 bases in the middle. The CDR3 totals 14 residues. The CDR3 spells CSVDQQRGIYGYTF. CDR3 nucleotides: TGCAGCGTTGATCAACAGCGGGGTATCTATGGCTACACCTTC.

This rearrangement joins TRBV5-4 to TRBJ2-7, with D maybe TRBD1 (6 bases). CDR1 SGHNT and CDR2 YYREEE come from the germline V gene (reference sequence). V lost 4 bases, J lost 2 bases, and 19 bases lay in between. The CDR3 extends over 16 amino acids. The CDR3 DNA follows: TGTGCCAGCAGCCCCCAACCTCGACAGGATACCTACGAGCAGTACTTC. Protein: CASSPQPRQDTYEQYF. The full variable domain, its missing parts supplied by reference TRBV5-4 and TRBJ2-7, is ETGVTQSPTHLIKTRGQQVTLRCSSQSGHNTVSWYQQALGQGPQFIFQYYREEENGRGNFPPRFSGLQFPNYSSELNVNALELDDSALYLCASSPQPRQDTYEQYFGPGTRLTVT.

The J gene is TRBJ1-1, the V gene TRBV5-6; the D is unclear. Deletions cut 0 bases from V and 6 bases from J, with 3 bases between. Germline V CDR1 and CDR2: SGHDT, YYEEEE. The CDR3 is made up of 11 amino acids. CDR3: CASSLGPEAFF. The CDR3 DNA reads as TGTGCCAGCAGCTTGGGGCCTGAAGCTTTCTTT.

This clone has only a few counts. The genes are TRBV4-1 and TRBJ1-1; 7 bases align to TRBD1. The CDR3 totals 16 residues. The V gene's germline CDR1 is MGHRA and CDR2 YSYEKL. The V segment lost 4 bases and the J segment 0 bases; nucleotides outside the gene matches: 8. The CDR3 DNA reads TGCGCCAGCAGCCCAGGGGGACGTACACTGAACACTGAAGCTTTCTTT. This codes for CASSPGGRTLNTEAFF.

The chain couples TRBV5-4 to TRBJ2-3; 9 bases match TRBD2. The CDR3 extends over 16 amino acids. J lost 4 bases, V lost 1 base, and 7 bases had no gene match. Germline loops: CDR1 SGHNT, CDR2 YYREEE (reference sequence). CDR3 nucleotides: TGTGCCAGCAGCTTGTTTGTGAGCGGGGGGCCAGATACGCAGTATTTT. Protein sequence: CASSLFVSGGPDTQYF.